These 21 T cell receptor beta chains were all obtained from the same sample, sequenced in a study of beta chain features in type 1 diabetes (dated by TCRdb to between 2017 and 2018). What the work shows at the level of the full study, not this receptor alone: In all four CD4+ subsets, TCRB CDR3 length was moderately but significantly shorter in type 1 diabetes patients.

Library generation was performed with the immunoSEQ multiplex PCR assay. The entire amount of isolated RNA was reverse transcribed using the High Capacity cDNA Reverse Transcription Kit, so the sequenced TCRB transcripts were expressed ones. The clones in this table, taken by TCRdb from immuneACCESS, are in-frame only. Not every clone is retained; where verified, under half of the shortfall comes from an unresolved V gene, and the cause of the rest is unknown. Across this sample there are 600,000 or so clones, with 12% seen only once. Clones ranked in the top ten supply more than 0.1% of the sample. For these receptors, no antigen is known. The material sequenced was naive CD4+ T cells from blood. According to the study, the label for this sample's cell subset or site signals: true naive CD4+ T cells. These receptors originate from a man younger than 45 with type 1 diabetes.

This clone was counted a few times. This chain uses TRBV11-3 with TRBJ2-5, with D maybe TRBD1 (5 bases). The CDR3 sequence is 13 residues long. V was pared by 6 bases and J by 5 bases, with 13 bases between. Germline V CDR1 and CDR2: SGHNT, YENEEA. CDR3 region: CASRRTLGETQYF. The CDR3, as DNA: TGTGCCAGCAGGAGGACACTTGGGGAGACCCAGTACTTC. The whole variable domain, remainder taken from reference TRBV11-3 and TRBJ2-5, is EAGVVQSPRYKIIEKKQPVAFWCNPISGHNTLYWYLQNLGQGPELLIRYENEEAVDDSQLPKDRFSAERLKGVDSTLKIQPAELGDSAVYLCASRRTLGETQYFGPGTRLLVL.

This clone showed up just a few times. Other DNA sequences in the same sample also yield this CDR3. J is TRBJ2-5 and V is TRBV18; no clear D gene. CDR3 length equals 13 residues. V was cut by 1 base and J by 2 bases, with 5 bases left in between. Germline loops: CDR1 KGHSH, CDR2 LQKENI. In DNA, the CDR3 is TGTGCCAGCTCACCACGAGAACAAGAGACCCAGTACTTC. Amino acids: CASSPREQETQYF.

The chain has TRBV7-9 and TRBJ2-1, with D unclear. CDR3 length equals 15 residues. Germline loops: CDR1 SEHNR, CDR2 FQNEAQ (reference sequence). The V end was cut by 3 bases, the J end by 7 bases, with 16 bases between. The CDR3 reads CASSFFRAGPNEQFF. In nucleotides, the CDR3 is TGTGCCAGCAGCTTCTTCCGAGCAGGACCAAATGAGCAGTTCTTC.

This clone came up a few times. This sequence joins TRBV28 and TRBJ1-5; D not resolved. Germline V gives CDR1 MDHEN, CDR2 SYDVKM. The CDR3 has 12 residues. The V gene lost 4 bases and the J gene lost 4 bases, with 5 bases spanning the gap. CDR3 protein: CASSSRNQPQHF. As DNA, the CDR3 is TGTGCCAGCAGTTCGCGTAATCAGCCCCAGCATTTT.

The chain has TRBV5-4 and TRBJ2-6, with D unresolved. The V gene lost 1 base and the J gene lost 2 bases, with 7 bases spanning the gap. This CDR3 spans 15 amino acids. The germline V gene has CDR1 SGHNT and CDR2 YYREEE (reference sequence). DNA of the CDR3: TGTGCCAGCAGCTTGCCAGACCCTGGGGCCAACGTCCTGACTTTC. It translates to CASSLPDPGANVLTF. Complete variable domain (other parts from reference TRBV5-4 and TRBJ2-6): ETGVTQSPTHLIKTRGQQVTLRCSSQSGHNTVSWYQQALGQGPQFIFQYYREEENGRGNFPPRFSGLQFPNYSSELNVNALELDDSALYLCASSLPDPGANVLTFGAGSRLTVL.

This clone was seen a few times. The CDR3 loop reads CAWSDGLPTTPLHF. Written as DNA, the CDR3 is TGTGCCTGGAGTGACGGACTGCCGACGACACCCCTCCACTTT. This chain uses TRBV30 with TRBJ1-6; D gene uncertain. The V and J ends lost 1 base and 11 bases respectively, with 15 bases between them. The germline gives CDR1 GTSNPN, CDR2 SVGIG (reference sequence). The CDR3 is 14 amino acids.

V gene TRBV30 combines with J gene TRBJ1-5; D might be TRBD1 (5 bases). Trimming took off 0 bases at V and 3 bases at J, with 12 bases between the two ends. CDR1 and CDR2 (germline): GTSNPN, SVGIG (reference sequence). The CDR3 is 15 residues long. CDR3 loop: CAWSVLGPSNQPQHF. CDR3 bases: TGTGCCTGGAGTGTACTGGGGCCGTCCAATCAGCCCCAGCATTTT.

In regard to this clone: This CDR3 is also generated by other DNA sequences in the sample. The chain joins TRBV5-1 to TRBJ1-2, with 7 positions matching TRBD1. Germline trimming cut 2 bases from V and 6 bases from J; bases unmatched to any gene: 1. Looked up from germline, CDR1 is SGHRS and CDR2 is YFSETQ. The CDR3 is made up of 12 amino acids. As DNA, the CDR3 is TGCGCCAGCAGCTTCACAGGGGATGGCTACACCTTC. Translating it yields CASSFTGDGYTF.

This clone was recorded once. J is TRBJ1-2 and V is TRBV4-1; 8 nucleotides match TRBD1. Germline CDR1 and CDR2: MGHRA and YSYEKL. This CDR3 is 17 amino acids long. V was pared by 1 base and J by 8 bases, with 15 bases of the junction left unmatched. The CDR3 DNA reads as TGCGCCAGCAGCCAAGGCGGACTGACAGGGGTCGAGGAGGGCTACACCTTC. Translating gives CASSQGGLTGVEEGYTF.

CDR3 coding DNA: TGTGCCAGCAGACAGGAGGCCCCCGACACAGGAAACACCATATATTTT. The encoded protein is CASRQEAPDTGNTIYF. The chain combines TRBV2 with TRBJ1-3, with D perhaps matching TRBD1 (5 bases). From germline, CDR1 is SNHLY and CDR2 FYNNEI. V lost 6 bases, J lost 4 bases, and 19 bases lay in between. CDR3 length equals 16 residues.

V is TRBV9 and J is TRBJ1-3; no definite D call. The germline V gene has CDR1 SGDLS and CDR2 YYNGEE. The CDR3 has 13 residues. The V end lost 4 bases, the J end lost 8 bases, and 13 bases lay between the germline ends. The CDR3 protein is CASSSRRDDTIYF. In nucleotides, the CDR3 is TGTGCCAGCAGCTCCCGAAGGGATGACACCATATATTTT.

In DNA, the CDR3 is TGTGCCAGCAGCGCAGGGGCAGCCGTGATGGGCTATAGCAATCAGCCCCAGCATTTT. This gives the protein CASSAGAAVMGYSNQPQHF. V is TRBV9 and J is TRBJ1-5; the D gene is possibly TRBD1 (6 bases). The CDR3 totals 19 residues. The germline gives CDR1 SGDLS, CDR2 YYNGEE. V was clipped by 3 bases and J by 0 bases, with 22 bases between them. Supplemented by reference TRBV9 and TRBJ1-5, the full variable domain reads DSGVTQTPKHLITATGQRVTLRCSPRSGDLSVYWYQQSLDQGLQFLIQYYNGEERAKGNILERFSAQQFPDLHSELNLSSLELGDSALYFCASSAGAAVMGYSNQPQHFGDGTRLSIL.

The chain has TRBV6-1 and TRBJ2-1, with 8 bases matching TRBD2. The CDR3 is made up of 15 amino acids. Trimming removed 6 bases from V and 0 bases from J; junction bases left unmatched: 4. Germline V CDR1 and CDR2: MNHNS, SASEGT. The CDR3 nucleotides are TGTGCCAGCAGGCCCGGGGGGGCCTCCTACAATGAGCAGTTCTTC. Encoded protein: CASRPGGASYNEQFF.

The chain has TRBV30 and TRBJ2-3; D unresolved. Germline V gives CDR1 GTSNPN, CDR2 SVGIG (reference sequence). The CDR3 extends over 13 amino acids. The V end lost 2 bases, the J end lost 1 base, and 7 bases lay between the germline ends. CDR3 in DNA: TGTGCCTGGAGTTTTAAGGGCACAGATACGCAGTATTTT. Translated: CAWSFKGTDTQYF. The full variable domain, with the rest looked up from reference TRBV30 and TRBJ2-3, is SQTIHQWPATLVQPVGSPLSLECTVEGTSNPNLYWYRQAAGRGLQLLFYSVGIGQISSEVPQNLSASRPQDRQFILSSKKLLLSDSGFYLCAWSFKGTDTQYFGPGTRLTVL.

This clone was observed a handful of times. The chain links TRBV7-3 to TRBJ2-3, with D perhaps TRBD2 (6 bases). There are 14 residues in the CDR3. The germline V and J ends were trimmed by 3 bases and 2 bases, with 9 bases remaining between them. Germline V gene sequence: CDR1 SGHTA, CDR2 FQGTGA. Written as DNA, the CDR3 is TGTGCCAGCAGCTTTGGGGGACTCACAGATACGCAGTATTTT. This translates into CASSFGGLTDTQYF.

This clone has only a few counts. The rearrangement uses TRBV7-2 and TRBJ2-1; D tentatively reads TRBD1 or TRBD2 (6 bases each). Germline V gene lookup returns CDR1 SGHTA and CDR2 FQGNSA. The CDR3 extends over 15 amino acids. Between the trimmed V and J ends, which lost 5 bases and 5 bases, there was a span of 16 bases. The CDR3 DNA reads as TGTGCCAGCAGCATAGACGGGGGCCGCCACAATGAGCAGTTCTTC. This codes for CASSIDGGRHNEQFF.

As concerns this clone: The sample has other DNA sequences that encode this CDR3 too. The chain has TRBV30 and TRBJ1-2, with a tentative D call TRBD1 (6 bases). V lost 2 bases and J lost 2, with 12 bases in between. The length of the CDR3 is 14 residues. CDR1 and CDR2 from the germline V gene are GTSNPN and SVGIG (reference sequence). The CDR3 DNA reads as TGTGCCTGGAGTTTAAGACAGGCCAACTATGGCTACACCTTC. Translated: CAWSLRQANYGYTF.

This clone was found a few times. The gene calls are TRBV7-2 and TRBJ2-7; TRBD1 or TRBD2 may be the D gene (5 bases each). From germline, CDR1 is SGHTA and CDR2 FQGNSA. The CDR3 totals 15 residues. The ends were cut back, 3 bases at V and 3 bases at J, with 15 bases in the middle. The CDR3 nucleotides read TGTGCCAGCAGCTTGCGACCGGGACGGGACTACGAGCAGTACTTC. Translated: CASSLRPGRDYEQYF.

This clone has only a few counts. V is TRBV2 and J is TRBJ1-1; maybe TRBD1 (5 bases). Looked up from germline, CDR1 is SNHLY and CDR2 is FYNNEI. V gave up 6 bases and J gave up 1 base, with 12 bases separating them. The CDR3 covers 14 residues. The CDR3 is CASSPGTRNTEAFF. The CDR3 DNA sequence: TGTGCCAGCAGCCCCGGGACGAGGAACACTGAAGCTTTCTTT.

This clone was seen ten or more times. Written as DNA, the CDR3 is TGTGCCAGCAGTGAGGGACTGAGCTCCTACAATGAGCAGTTCTTC. Encoded protein: CASSEGLSSYNEQFF. The chain is built from TRBV2 and TRBJ2-1; tentatively, D is TRBD2 (6 bases). CDR1 is SNHLY, CDR2 FYNNEI, per germline. This CDR3 has 15 residues. Trimming took off 3 bases at V and 0 bases at J, with 9 bases between the two ends.

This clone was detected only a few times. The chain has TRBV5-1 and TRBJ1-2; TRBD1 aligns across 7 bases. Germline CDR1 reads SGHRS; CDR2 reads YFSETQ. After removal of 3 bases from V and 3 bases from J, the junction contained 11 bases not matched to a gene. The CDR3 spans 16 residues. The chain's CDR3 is CASSSTTGRGYYGYTF. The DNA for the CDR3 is TGCGCCAGCAGCTCCACGACAGGGAGGGGGTACTATGGCTACACCTTC. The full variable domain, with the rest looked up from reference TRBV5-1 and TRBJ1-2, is KAGVTQTPRYLIKTRGQQVTLSCSPISGHRSVSWYQQTPGQGLQFLFEYFSETQRNKGNFPGRFSGRQFSNSRSEMNVSTLELGDSALYLCASSSTTGRGYYGYTFGSGTRLTVV.